This T cell receptor beta chain was captured in a study of blood T cell repertoires in COVID-19. Study-level information: Researchers got acute and convalescent COVID-19 samples from the United States, Italy and Spain. Sources were T cells, B-cell-depleted T cells, or PBMCs; the material itself was cDNA or gDNA.

TCRdb's copy holds only in-frame clones and misses some; the assay was immunoSEQ multiplex PCR. The data contain more than 65,000 clones, more than 80% of them singletons. Trimming stripped 5 bases from V and 4 bases from J, with 13 bases between. This CDR3 has 14 amino acids. Germline CDR1 and CDR2: KGHDR and SFDVKD. Sequenced input: peripheral blood. J is TRBJ1-1 and V is TRBV24-1; no clear D. This receptor was obtained from an elderly man with acute or convalescent COVID-19. The CDR3 loop reads CATSGNGLGTEAFF. The CDR3 DNA reads as TGTGCCACCAGTGGGAACGGGTTGGGCACTGAAGCTTTCTTT.